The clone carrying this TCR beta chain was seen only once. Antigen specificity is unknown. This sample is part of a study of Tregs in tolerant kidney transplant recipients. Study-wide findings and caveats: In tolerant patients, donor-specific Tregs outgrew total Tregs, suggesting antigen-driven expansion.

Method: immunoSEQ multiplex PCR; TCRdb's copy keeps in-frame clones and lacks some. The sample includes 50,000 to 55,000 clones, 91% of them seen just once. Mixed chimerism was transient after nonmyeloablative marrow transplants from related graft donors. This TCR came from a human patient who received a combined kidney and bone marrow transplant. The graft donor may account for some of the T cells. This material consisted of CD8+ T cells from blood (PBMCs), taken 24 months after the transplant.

The CDR3 sequence: CASSYEVGQPQHF. CDR3 DNA sequence: TGTGCCAGCAGTTACGAGGTAGGACAGCCCCAGCATTTT. The V and J genes are TRBV6-5 and TRBJ1-5; D gene uncertain. In germline, CDR1 is MNHEY, CDR2 SVGAGI. V lost 2 bases to trimming and J lost 7 bases, with 9 bases between them. This CDR3 spans 13 amino acids.